This T cell receptor beta chain derives from a study of cytomegalovirus exposure and HLA in healthy donors. General study points: TCR association rates varied by HLA locus in a later analysis, with DRB1 highest and HLA-C lowest. About 87% or about 30% of the time was how often most TCR beta V segments were productive, according to an earlier analysis. There were several of the most significant clusters that appeared linked to common viral pathogens in a later analysis. It was reported that the classifier diagnosed cytomegalovirus status with high specificity and sensitivity in both the original and validation cohorts.

This clone turned up a few times. Its antigen is not known. The PCR ran on 60 Vbeta and 13 Jbeta primers. Assay: immunoSEQ multiplex PCR; the TCRdb copy retains only in-frame clones and omits some. The profile covers about 140,000 clones, with around 82% appearing a single time and roughly 3.1% taken by the ten largest. J was trimmed by 4 bases and V by 6 bases; bases with no gene match: 11. This CDR3 comprises 15 residues. Germline V gene lookup returns CDR1 SNHLY and CDR2 FYNNEI. This clonotype was sampled from a man aged 18 to 30 in good health and CMV-seropositive. Sequences were obtained from PBMCs. The chain uses TRBV2 and TRBJ1-2; 7 bases agree with TRBD1. CDR3 residues: CASSPDVQGTYGYTF. CDR3 bases: TGTGCCAGCAGCCCAGACGTACAGGGGACCTATGGCTACACCTTC.